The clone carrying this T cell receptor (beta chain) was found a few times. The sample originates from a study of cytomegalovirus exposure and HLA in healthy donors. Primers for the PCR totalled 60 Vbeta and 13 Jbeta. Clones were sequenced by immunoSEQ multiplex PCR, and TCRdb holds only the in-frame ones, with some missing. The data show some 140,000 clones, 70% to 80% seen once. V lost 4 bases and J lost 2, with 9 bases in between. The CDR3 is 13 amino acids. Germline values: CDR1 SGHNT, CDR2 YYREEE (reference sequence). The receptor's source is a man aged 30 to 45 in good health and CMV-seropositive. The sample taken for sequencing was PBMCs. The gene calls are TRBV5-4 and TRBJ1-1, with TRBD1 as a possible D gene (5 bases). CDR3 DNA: TGTGCCAGCAGCGTGGACACAAACACTGAAGCTTTCTTT. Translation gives CASSVDTNTEAFF.